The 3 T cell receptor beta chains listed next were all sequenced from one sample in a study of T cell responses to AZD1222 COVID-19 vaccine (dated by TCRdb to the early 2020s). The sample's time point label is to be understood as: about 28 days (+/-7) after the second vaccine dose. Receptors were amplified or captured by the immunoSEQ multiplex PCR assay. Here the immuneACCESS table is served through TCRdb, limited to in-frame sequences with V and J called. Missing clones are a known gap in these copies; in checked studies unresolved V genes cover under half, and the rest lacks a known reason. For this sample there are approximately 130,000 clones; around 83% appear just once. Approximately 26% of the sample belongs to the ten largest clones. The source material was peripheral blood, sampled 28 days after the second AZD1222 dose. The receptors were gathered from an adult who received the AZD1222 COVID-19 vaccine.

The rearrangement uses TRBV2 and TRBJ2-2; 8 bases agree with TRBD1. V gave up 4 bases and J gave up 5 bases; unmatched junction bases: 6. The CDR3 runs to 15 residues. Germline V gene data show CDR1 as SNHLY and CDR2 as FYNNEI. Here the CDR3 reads CASSGQGRGTGELFF. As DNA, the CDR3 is TGTGCCAGCAGTGGACAGGGGAGAGGGACCGGGGAGCTGTTTTTT.

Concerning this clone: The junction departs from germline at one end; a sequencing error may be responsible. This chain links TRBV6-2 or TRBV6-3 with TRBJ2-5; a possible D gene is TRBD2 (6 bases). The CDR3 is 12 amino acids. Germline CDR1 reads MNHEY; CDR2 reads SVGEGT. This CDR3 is CASSYWGETQHF. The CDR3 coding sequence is TGTGCCAGCAGTTACTGGGGGGAGACCCAGCACTTC.

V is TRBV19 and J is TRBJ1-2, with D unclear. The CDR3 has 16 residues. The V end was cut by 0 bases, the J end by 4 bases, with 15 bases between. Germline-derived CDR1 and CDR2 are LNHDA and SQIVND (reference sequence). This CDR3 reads CASSIDLKALSYGYTF. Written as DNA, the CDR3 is TGTGCCAGTAGTATAGATCTGAAGGCCCTCAGCTATGGCTACACCTTC. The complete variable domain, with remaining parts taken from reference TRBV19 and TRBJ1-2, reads DGGITQSPKYLFRKEGQNVTLSCEQNLNHDAMYWYRQDPGQGLRLIYYSQIVNDFQKGDIAEGYSVSREKKESFPLTVTSAQKNPTAFYLCASSIDLKALSYGYTFGSGTRLTVV.